The entry below gives a single T cell receptor beta chain sequence along with its context. The antigen it binds to is not known. The input lacks base qualities; no much larger clone sits a single base away. These data are taken from a study of T cell responses to AZD1222 COVID-19 vaccine (TCRdb year 2021). For the wider study: AZD1222 recipients with second doses at about 4 weeks or about 12 weeks were pooled, because spike-specific TCR depth and breadth did not differ between schedules. TCR sequencing covered roughly 230 trial participants: 200 to 220 given two doses of AZD1222 and some 25 given two doses of MenACWY control vaccine. Trial participants were enrolled into age subgroups of 18-55, 56-69 and 70-plus years, which contained about 150, 27 and 61 TCR-sequenced participants, respectively.

The CDR3 regions of human TCRbeta chains were subjected to immunosequencing. On the study's bioinformatics: TCRs in the repertoires were matched against a reference library of SARS-CoV-2-specific TCRs that had been generated with the MIRA antigen-specificity platform. Breadth meant the fraction of unique TCRs that were SARS-CoV-2-associated, whereas depth meant the fraction of total T cells that were SARS-CoV-2-associated. Using the MIRA data, every spike-specific TCR was mapped to the spike region that the TCR reacted to and assigned to either a CD4 or a CD8 class. Log10-transformed breadth and depth values were compared by one-way ANOVA with Sidak's multiple comparisons tests. TCRdb holds this immuneACCESS table with in-frame rearrangements only. Some clones are missing; in checked studies, unresolved V genes explain under half, and the rest has no known cause. That table furnishes V, J and clone size, whereas the DNA furnished D and trimming. Present in this sample are about 130,000 clones, roughly nine tenths of which were seen just once. 2.8% of the sample rests with the top ten.

Here is what the overall study found, with its caveats: Because no day 14 peak-response samples were available, repertoires were characterized only after the peak T cell response. Participants were mostly white British and included more females than males, and it was suggested by the authors that clonal diversity may have been underestimated. Reportedly, almost half of the unique spike-specific TCRs recognized epitopes lying outside the regions that are mutated in the B.1.351 and B.1.1.7 variants. In the small 56-69-year group, the increase in depth fell short of significance, most likely because of low power. Only five to seven AZD1222 recipients were SARS-CoV-2 seropositive at baseline, limiting conclusions about previously exposed vaccinees. Spike-specific TCR breadth and depth rose significantly after two AZD1222 doses compared with day 0 and with MenACWY recipients. CD4 TCRs associated with the vaccine covered the entire spike protein, and the dominant responses were in regions 160-218 and 743-854.

V drops 5 bases and J drops 9 bases, leaving 11 bases in between. Reading from cysteine to phenylalanine, the CDR3 counts 12 amino acids. Only CDR3 DNA remains: 36 bases, in frame from the first base. Reading the germline V gene gives CDR1 MDHEN and CDR2 SYDVKM. Per the publication, the time point label means: baseline before first vaccination. Vaccinee samples were obtained from the UK trials COV001 and COV002, which included a single-blind randomized controlled phase 2/3 trial of AZD1222 (ChAdOx1 nCoV-19) in healthy adults. For TCRbeta chain sequencing, PBMC samples were collected from trial participants at day 0 and at day 28 after the second dose.

The chain uses TRBV28 and TRBJ2-1; possibly the D gene is TRBD2, per 5 matching bases. The material sequenced was peripheral blood, taken on day 0 of AZD1222 vaccination. The receptor comes from an adult in good health. The DNA is TGTGCCAGCAGTCTTTTGCGGGTTGAGCAGTTCTTC. This is translated as CASSLLRVEQFF.